This T cell receptor beta chain was captured in a study of CD8 T cell repertoires and HIV-1 epitope variants. The wider study: Each of Twenty-five Gag and Nef epitope peptides stimulated a separate culture. The study, taken as a whole, reports: No clonotypes responded to the TAALDMSHF plasma variant; roughly 5 recognized KF9, one HW9.

This CDR3 has 13 amino acids. In germline, CDR1 is SGHVS, CDR2 FNYEAQ. V shed 1 base and J shed 9 bases, with 10 bases lying between them. As for this clone: Its antigen is currently unknown.

TCR beta CDR3 was sequenced at survey depth on immunoSEQ. The assay was immunoSEQ multiplex PCR, and TCRdb's table has in-frame clones only and misses some. Here the sample spans some 5,100 clones, around 71% being singletons. Sequencing used cultured CD8+ T cells derived from PBMCs. V and J are TRBV7-6 and TRBJ2-1; no clear D gene. The TCR sequence derives from a male donor with HIV. CDR3 in DNA: TGTGCCAGCAGCTTAGACGGTGCCAGTGAGCAGTTCTTC. It translates to CASSLDGASEQFF.